The sequence of this T cell receptor (beta chain) was determined in a study of post-analysis software for immune sequencing data. At the level of the study: The courses of disease that were included comprised relapsing-remitting, secondary progressive and progressive-relapsing multiple sclerosis.

TCR beta cDNA libraries had unique molecular identifiers. T cells, about 0.9 to 11 million of them, yielded roughly 470,000 cDNA molecules. One entry per CDR3 protein, called by TCRdb with MiXCR from the PCR reads. The sample holds 820,000 or so distinct CDR3 sequences, roughly 50% seen once. Regarding this clonotype: Its cognate antigen is unknown.

The CDR3 spans 15 residues. Germline V CDR1 and CDR2: SEHNR, FQNEAQ (reference sequence). Whole-study results and caveats: TRBV segments more frequent in patients than in controls numbered roughly 5 and included TRBV5-6, TRBV5-1 and TRBV20-1. Those samples that were prepared in the same batch co-clustered strongly by F measure. Compared with controls, patients showed significantly lower normalized Chao1 diversity.

This sequence joins TRBV7-9 and TRBJ2-5; TRBD1 or TRBD2 may be the D gene (6 bases each). Judging by the DNA end, TRBJ2-7 fits better; the J call may be wrong. The sample taken for sequencing was blood. This receptor was obtained from a girl between 5 and 17 years old with multiple sclerosis. CDR3 residues: CASSIRGQGHYEQYF. The CDR3, as DNA: TGTGCCAGCAGCATACGGGGGCAGGGACACTACGAGCAGTACTTC.